This T cell receptor beta chain was recovered during a study of CD8+ T cells in alopecia areata. As the sequencing template, cDNA was produced by extracting RNA and reverse transcribing it. Assay used: immunoSEQ multiplex PCR; TCRdb lists only in-frame clones, some missing. The sample carries 98,000 or so clones, 55% to 70% recorded once. The CDR3 loop spans 13 amino acids. In germline, CDR1 is MDHEN, CDR2 SYDVKM. Deletions cut 2 bases from V and 7 bases from J, with 9 bases between. The sequence was obtained from a human donor with alopecia areata. This sequence joins TRBV28 and TRBJ1-5; a weak D match, TRBD1 (5 bases). Sequencing input: NKG2D-low CD8+ T cells sorted from blood. The CDR3, as DNA: TGTGCCAGCAGTTTAAGGGGCCGCCAGCCCCAGCATTTT. The encoded protein is CASSLRGRQPQHF.